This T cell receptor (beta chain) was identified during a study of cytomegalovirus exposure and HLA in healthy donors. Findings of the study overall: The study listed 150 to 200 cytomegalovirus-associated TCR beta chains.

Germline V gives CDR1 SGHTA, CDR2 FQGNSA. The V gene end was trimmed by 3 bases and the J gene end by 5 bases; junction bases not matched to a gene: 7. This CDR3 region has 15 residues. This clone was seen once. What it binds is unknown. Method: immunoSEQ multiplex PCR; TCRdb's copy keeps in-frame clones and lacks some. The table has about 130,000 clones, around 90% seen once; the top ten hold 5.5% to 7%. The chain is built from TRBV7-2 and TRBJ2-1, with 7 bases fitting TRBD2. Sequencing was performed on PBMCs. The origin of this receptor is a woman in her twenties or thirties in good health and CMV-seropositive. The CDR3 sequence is CASSFSSGSNNEQFF. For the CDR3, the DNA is TGTGCCAGCAGCTTCTCTAGCGGATCCAACAATGAGCAGTTCTTC.